The clone carrying this T cell receptor (beta chain) was seen just once. TCRdb keeps only in-frame clones here, not all; method: immunoSEQ multiplex PCR. The sample lists around 280,000 clones, roughly 90% occurring once. This record belongs to a study of blood T cell repertoires in COVID-19. CDR3 length: 14 amino acids. The V and J ends lost 3 bases and 5 bases respectively, with 12 bases between them. Per the germline V gene, CDR1 is SGHRS and CDR2 is YFSETQ. The sequence was obtained from a woman between 18 and 30 years old with acute COVID-19. V usage is TRBV5-1 and J usage is TRBJ1-5; the D gene is possibly TRBD1 (5 bases). The sequencing sample was made of PBMCs or T cells enriched from blood (not recorded which). CDR3 in DNA: TGCGCCAGCAGCTGGGGGGGGACCGATCAGCCCCAGCATTTT. Encoded protein: CASSWGGTDQPQHF.